These 28 T cell receptor beta chains were all obtained from the same sample, sequenced in a study of T cell repertoires in cytomegalovirus infection. TCRdb itself ran the reads through MiXCR, one entry per CDR3 protein. The sample carries approximately 750,000 distinct CDR3 sequences, less than 40% recorded once. Sequencing was done on a sample of PBMCs. These receptors came from a human donor in good health (CMV status not recorded). Some clones in this sample may be carry-over from other donors' samples.

This rearrangement joins TRBV7-2 to TRBJ2-5; 9 bases map to TRBD2. The germline CDR1 and CDR2 sequences are SGHTA and FQGNSA. The ends lost 5 bases at V and 5 bases at J; junction bases unmatched: 9. The CDR3 covers 15 residues. The CDR3 loop reads CASSLHSGGRETQYF. CDR3 nucleotides: TGTGCCAGCAGCCTTCATAGCGGGGGAAGGGAGACCCAGTACTTC. Supplemented by reference TRBV7-2 and TRBJ2-5, the full variable domain reads GAGVSQSPSNKVTEKGKDVELRCDPISGHTALYWYRQSLGQGLEFLIYFQGNSAPDKSGLPSDRFSAERTGGSVSTLTIQRTQQEDSAVYLCASSLHSGGRETQYFGPGTRLLVL.

This clonotype was found a few times. This chain connects TRBV27 to TRBJ2-4, with D unclear. V was clipped by 2 bases and J by 0 bases, with 2 bases between them. Germline CDR1 is MNHEY and CDR2 is SMNVEV (reference sequence). The CDR3 runs 13 residues. This chain's CDR3 is CASSLEAKNIQYF. CDR3 nucleotide sequence: TGTGCCAGCAGTTTAGAAGCCAAAAACATTCAGTACTTC.

The J gene is TRBJ2-1, the V gene TRBV12-3 or TRBV12-4; D not certain. The CDR3 sequence is 11 residues long. The V end lost 5 bases, the J end lost 5 bases, and 4 bases lay between the germline ends. In nucleotides, the CDR3 is TGTGCCAGCAGTATCGACAATGAGCAGTTCTTC. Its translation is CASSIDNEQFF.

A few counts support this clonotype. The V gene is TRBV7-2, the J gene TRBJ2-5, with TRBD2 identical over 12 bases. CDR3 size: 16 residues. V was clipped by 2 bases and J by 4 bases; unmatched bases: 5. Germline V gene data show CDR1 as SGHTA and CDR2 as FQGNSA. The CDR3, as DNA: TGTGCCAGCAGCTTACACGGACTAGCGGGAAGAGAGACCCAGTACTTC. It yields the protein CASSLHGLAGRETQYF.

This clonotype was seen at least ten times. The chain couples TRBV7-6 to TRBJ2-2, with TRBD2 matching 10 bases. V dropped 0 bases and J dropped 0; count of bases not matched to a gene: 7. This CDR3 region has 19 residues. The germline CDR1 and CDR2 sequences are SGHVS and FNYEAQ. In nucleotides, the CDR3 is TGTGCCAGCAGCTTAGCACCCGAGCTAGCGGGAGCGAACACCGGGGAGCTGTTTTTT. The encoded protein is CASSLAPELAGANTGELFF. Together with reference TRBV7-6 and TRBJ2-2, the CDR3 gives the full variable domain: GAGVSQSPRYKVTKRGQDVALRCDPISGHVSLYWYRQALGQGPEFLTYFNYEAQQDKSGLPNDRFSAERPEGSISTLTIQRTEQRDSAMYRCASSLAPELAGANTGELFFGEGSRLTVL.

This clonotype appeared a few times. The chain combines TRBV12-3 or TRBV12-4 with TRBJ2-6, with D hard to call. CDR3 length: 19 amino acids. Trimming removed 0 bases at V and 0 bases at J, with 15 bases between. CDR3 in DNA: TGTGCCAGCAGTTTAGCGGGTGGGTTTTTAGGCTCTGGGGCCAACGTCCTGACTTTC. Translated, it gives CASSLAGGFLGSGANVLTF.

Only a few counts were recorded for this clonotype. The chain has TRBV10-3 and TRBJ2-2; D may be TRBD1 or TRBD2 (5 bases each). Germline CDR1 and CDR2: ENHRY and SYGVKD. CDR3 length: 16 residues. The V end lost 2 bases, the J end lost 6 bases, and 16 bases lay between the germline ends. CDR3 amino acids: CAISEALSQGPGELFF. In nucleotides, the CDR3 is TGTGCCATCAGTGAGGCCCTAAGCCAGGGACCCGGGGAGCTGTTTTTT.

This clonotype was recorded a few times. Mismatch with germline at one junction end may stem from a read error. The rearrangement links TRBV19 to TRBJ1-5, with D unresolved. CDR1 is LNHDA and CDR2 is SQIVND in the germline V gene (reference sequence). The CDR3 totals 15 residues. The CDR3 nucleotides read TGTGCCAGTACTATAACCGCTGGGGAAACACCGCCCCAGCATTTT. The encoded protein is CASTITAGETPPQHF.

This sequence joins TRBV7-6 and TRBJ1-5; possible D gene TRBD1, 5 bases. In germline, CDR1 is SGHVS, CDR2 FNYEAQ. The CDR3 contains 12 residues. V was trimmed by 2 bases and J by 9 bases, leaving 8 bases between them. In nucleotides, the CDR3 is TGTGCCAGCAGCTTATCGGGGCGGCCCCAGCATTTT. This gives the protein CASSLSGRPQHF.

A word on this clonotype: A much larger clonotype is one base distant, so this may be a read error. V usage is TRBV7-8 and J usage is TRBJ2-1, with D possibly TRBD1 on 6 matching bases. CDR1 and CDR2 (germline): SGHVS, FQNEAQ. The CDR3 contains 16 residues. The CDR3 bases are TGTGCCAGCAGCTCTTACCGGGACACTAGTTACAATGGGCAGTTCTTC. Protein product: CASSSYRDTSYNGQFF.

In this sample, this clonotype turned up many times. A much larger clone sits a single nucleotide away, making a read error possible. This CDR3 is CASSITGGTEAFF. The DNA of the CDR3 is TGTGCCAGCAGCATAACAGGGGGCACTGAAGCTTTCTTT. The rearrangement joins TRBV7-9 to TRBJ1-1, with 8 nucleotides matching TRBD1. The germline V gene encodes CDR1 SEHNR and CDR2 FQNEAQ (reference sequence). With V trimmed by 5 bases and J by 4 bases, 3 bases remained unmatched. This CDR3 is 13 amino acids long.

As concerns this clonotype: A single base separates this from a much larger clone, so it may be a read error. The V call is TRBV12-3 or TRBV12-4, the J call TRBJ2-5, with a tentative D call TRBD1 (5 bases). The CDR3 is made up of 13 amino acids. V dropped 6 bases and J dropped 3 bases, with 11 bases sitting between them. CDR3 sequence (DNA): TGTGCCAGCAGACCGACAGTGGAAGAGACCCAGTACTTC. Its protein product is CASRPTVEETQYF.

The chain carries TRBV7-9 and TRBJ2-2; D unclear. Deletions cut 4 bases from V and 4 bases from J, with 10 bases between. The CDR3 is made up of 14 amino acids. From germline, CDR1 is SEHNR and CDR2 FQNEAQ (reference sequence). Written as DNA, the CDR3 is TGTGCCAGCAGCTCCACAGAGGCCACCGGGGAGCTGTTTTTT. Protein sequence: CASSSTEATGELFF.

The chain recombines TRBV5-1 with TRBJ2-7, with 16 bases fitting TRBD2. The trim removed 7 bases at V and 3 bases at J, leaving 4 bases unmatched. Germline V gene sequence: CDR1 SGHRS, CDR2 YFSETQ. The CDR3 is 15 amino acids. The CDR3 loop is CASHGTSGGDYEQYF. In DNA form, the CDR3 reads TGCGCCAGCCACGGGACTAGCGGGGGGGACTACGAGCAGTACTTC.

This clonotype has only a few counts. The chain is built from TRBV7-2 and TRBJ2-3; D is unresolved. V gave up 3 bases and J gave up 2 bases, with 12 bases separating them. Germline V gene lookup returns CDR1 SGHTA and CDR2 FQGNSA. The CDR3 loop spans 15 amino acids. The CDR3 nucleotides are TGTGCCAGCAGCTTCCAACCCGCACCCACAGATACGCAGTATTTT. Protein product: CASSFQPAPTDTQYF.

Of note for this clonotype: The CDR3 does not end in the conserved phenylalanine or tryptophan, so this is likely a read error. The chain uses TRBV12-3 or TRBV12-4 and TRBJ1-2; 7 bases match TRBD1. Trimming took 2 bases from V and 1 from J; bases not matched to a gene: 1. This CDR3 is 14 amino acids long. The CDR3 sequence: CASSLQGVNYGYTL. The CDR3 bases are TGTGCCAGCAGTTTACAGGGGGTTAACTATGGCTACACCTTA.

This chain joins TRBV5-6 and TRBJ1-2; D uncertain. The CDR3 spans 13 residues. The germline V and J ends were trimmed by 3 bases and 6 bases, with 12 bases remaining between them. Germline assignment: CDR1 SGHDT and CDR2 YYEEEE. CDR3 sequence reads: CASSWGVQHGYTF. As DNA, the CDR3 is TGTGCCAGCAGCTGGGGAGTCCAGCATGGCTACACCTTC.

This clonotype was picked up many times. The chain has TRBV7-6 and TRBJ1-2, with a possible D match to TRBD1 (5 bases). V lost 1 base to trimming and J lost 8 bases, with 20 bases between them. CDR1 and CDR2 from the germline V gene are SGHVS and FNYEAQ. The CDR3 has 16 residues. CDR3: CASSLEIPRVIWGYTF. The CDR3 region has the DNA TGTGCCAGCAGCTTAGAAATTCCCAGGGTGATTTGGGGCTACACCTTC.

This clonotype has a handful of counts. This chain links TRBV4-1 with TRBJ2-7; the match to TRBD2 covers 7 bases. CDR1 is MGHRA and CDR2 is YSYEKL in the germline V gene. This CDR3 spans 17 amino acids. With V trimmed by 1 base and J by 3 bases, 12 bases remained unmatched. The CDR3 DNA sequence: TGCGCCAGCAGCCAAGCCCCTTTAGGCGGGGGAGTCTACGAGCAGTACTTC. Encoded protein: CASSQAPLGGGVYEQYF.

The gene calls are TRBV12-3 or TRBV12-4 and TRBJ1-6; D gene uncertain. This CDR3 spans 11 amino acids. Between the trimmed V and J ends, which lost 1 base and 15 bases, there was a span of 7 bases. The CDR3 here is CASSLGQLLHF. The DNA of the CDR3 is TGTGCCAGCAGTTTAGGTCAGCTCCTCCACTTT.

This clonotype has more than one count but fewer than ten. The chain has TRBV6-6 and TRBJ1-5; D unclear. Germline V CDR1 and CDR2: MNHNY, SVGAGI (reference sequence). This CDR3 has 14 amino acids. The V gene lost 2 bases and the J gene lost 3 bases, with 8 bases spanning the gap. CDR3 coding DNA: TGTGCCAGCAGTTACGGGCAGCTCAATCAGCCCCAGCATTTT. Protein: CASSYGQLNQPQHF.

This clonotype showed up just a few times. This chain links TRBV6-4 with TRBJ2-6; 7 bases map to TRBD2. The CDR3 contains 15 residues. Germline V gene sequence: CDR1 MRHNA, CDR2 SNTAGT. Unmatched junction bases numbered 0, after V lost 2 bases and J lost 2 bases. In DNA form, the CDR3 reads TGTGCCAGCAGTGACGGGGGGGCTGGGGCCAACGTCCTGACTTTC. It is translated as CASSDGGAGANVLTF.

This chain joins TRBV10-3 and TRBJ2-5, with 11 bases lining up with TRBD2. The CDR3 covers 15 residues. CDR1 and CDR2 from the germline V gene are ENHRY and SYGVKD. The J segment lost 9 bases and the V segment lost 3 bases, leaving 9 bases of the junction unmatched. CDR3 loop: CAISEGLAGQFPQYF. Written as DNA, the CDR3 is TGTGCCATCAGTGAAGGACTAGCGGGCCAATTTCCCCAGTACTTC.

The rearrangement links TRBV5-5 to TRBJ1-3; D not certain. Between the trimmed V and J ends, which lost 0 bases and 4 bases, there was a span of 8 bases. Germline V gene lookup returns CDR1 SGHKS and CDR2 YYEKEE (reference sequence). The CDR3 loop spans 14 amino acids. CDR3 sequence: CASSLGPIGNTIYF. The CDR3 DNA sequence: TGTGCCAGCAGCTTGGGGCCTATCGGAAACACCATATATTTT.

The V gene is TRBV7-2, the J gene TRBJ1-6; TRBD1 matches at 9 bases. V was clipped by 5 bases and J by 15 bases; unmatched bases: 11. Germline CDR1 reads SGHTA; CDR2 reads FQGNSA. The length of the CDR3 is 14 residues. The CDR3, as DNA: TGTGCCAGCAGCCAGGGACAGGGAGTTAATGGCCTCCACTTT. Amino acid sequence: CASSQGQGVNGLHF.

In its sample, this clonotype was seen a few times. This rearrangement joins TRBV4-1 to TRBJ2-4, with 7 bases aligning to TRBD1. CDR3 length equals 16 residues. Germline assignment: CDR1 MGHRA and CDR2 YSYEKL. V lost 1 base to trimming and J lost 1 base; unmatched junction nucleotides: 4. DNA for the CDR3: TGCGCCAGCAGCCAAGCGGGACAGCAGGCCAAAAACATTCAGTACTTC. Protein sequence: CASSQAGQQAKNIQYF.

Only a few counts were recorded for this clonotype. DNA of the CDR3: TGTGCCAGCTCCTACCGACTGAACTCTGGAAACACCATATATTTT. Protein: CASSYRLNSGNTIYF. V usage is TRBV7-9 and J usage is TRBJ1-3; D ambiguous. This CDR3 has 15 residues. Germline V gives CDR1 SEHNR, CDR2 FQNEAQ (reference sequence). V lost 8 bases and J lost 0, with 14 bases in between.

This clonotype came up a few times. This sequence joins TRBV6-5 and TRBJ2-1, with 8 nucleotides matching TRBD1. Germline CDR1 reads MNHEY; CDR2 reads SVGAGI. V trimming: 5 bases; J trimming: 3 bases; junction bases outside the gene matches: 6. The CDR3 length is 15 residues. This CDR3 is CASSPGQGIYNEQFF. The CDR3 DNA sequence: TGTGCCAGCAGTCCCGGACAGGGAATCTACAATGAGCAGTTCTTC.